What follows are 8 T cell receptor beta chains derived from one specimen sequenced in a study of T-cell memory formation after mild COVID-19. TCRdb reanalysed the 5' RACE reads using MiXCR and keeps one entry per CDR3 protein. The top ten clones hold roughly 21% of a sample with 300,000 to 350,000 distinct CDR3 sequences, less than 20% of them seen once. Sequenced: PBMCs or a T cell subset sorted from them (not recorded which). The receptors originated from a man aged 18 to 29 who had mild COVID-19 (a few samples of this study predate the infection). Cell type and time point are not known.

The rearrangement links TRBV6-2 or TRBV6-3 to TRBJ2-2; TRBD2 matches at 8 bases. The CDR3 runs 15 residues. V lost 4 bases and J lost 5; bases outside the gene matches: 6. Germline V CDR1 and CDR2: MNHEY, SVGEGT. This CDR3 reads CASSWSGGKTGELFF. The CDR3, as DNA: TGTGCCAGCAGTTGGAGCGGGGGCAAAACCGGGGAGCTGTTTTTT.

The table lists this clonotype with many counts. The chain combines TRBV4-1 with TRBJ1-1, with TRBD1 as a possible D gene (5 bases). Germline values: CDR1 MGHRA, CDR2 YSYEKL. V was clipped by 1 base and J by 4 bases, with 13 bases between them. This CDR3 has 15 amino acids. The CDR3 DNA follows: TGCGCCAGCAGCCAAGGACAGTGGGGGAGCACTGAAGCTTTCTTT. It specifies CASSQGQWGSTEAFF.

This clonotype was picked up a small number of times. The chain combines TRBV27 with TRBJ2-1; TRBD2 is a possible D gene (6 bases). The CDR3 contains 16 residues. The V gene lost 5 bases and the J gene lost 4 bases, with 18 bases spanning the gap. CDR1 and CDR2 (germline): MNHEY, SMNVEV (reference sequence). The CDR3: CASSPLTSSFYNEQFF. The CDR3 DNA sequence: TGTGCCAGCAGTCCCCTTACTAGCAGCTTTTACAATGAGCAGTTCTTC.

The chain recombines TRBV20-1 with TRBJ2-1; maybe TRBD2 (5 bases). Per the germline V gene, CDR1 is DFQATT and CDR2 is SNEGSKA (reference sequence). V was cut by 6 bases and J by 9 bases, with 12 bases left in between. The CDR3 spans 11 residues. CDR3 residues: CSAARDPEQFF. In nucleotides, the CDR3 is TGCAGTGCCGCCCGGGATCCTGAGCAGTTCTTC.

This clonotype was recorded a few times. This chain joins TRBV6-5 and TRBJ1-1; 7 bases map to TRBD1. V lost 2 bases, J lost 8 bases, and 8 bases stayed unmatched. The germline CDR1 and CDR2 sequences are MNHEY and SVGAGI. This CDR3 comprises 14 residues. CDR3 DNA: TGTGCCAGCAGTTACCCAGGGGGGCGGGACGAAGCTTTCTTT. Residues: CASSYPGGRDEAFF.

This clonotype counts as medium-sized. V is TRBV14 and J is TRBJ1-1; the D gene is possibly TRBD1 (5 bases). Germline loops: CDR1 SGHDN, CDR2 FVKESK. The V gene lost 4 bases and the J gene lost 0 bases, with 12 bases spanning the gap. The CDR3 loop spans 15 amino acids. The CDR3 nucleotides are TGTGCCAGCAGCCGGGGAGGGGCTTTGAACACTGAAGCTTTCTTT. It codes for CASSRGGALNTEAFF.

The CDR3 DNA reads as TGCGCCAGCAGCTCATCCGGGACTAGCGGGGGGACAGCTGGTTTCTTC. Residues: CASSSSGTSGGTAGFF. The chain is built from TRBV5-1 and TRBJ2-1; 15 bases map to TRBD2. The CDR3 is 16 residues long. The germline CDR1 and CDR2 sequences are SGHRS and YFSETQ. V lost 3 bases, J lost 16 bases, and 14 bases stayed unmatched.

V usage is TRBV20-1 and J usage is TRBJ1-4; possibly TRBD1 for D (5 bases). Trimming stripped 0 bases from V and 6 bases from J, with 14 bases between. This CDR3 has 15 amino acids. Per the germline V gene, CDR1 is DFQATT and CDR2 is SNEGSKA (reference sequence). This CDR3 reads CSARDRAGWDEKLFF. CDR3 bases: TGCAGTGCTAGAGATCGGGCAGGGTGGGATGAAAAACTGTTTTTT.